The clone carrying this T cell receptor beta chain showed up many times. This entry belongs to a study of Graves' ophthalmopathy and Graves' hyperthyroidism. Germline CDR1 is ENHRY and CDR2 is SYGVKD. The CDR3 has 16 amino acids. Trimming stripped 4 bases from V and 0 bases from J, with 16 bases between. RNA transcripts were the source from which TCR beta CDR3 regions were amplified. The first-round RT-PCR employed HTBI primers together with the Qiagen OneStep RT-PCR kit. A multiplex PCR was then performed as the second round. Using its own MiXCR run on the multiplex PCR reads, TCRdb lists one record per CDR3 protein. The repertoire has 200,000 to 250,000 distinct CDR3 sequences, about 22% of them found once; the top ten carry roughly 42%. Moderately to severely active ophthalmopathy under 3 months, CAS at least 3, NOSPECS at least 4. Pregnant or lactating patients and those with other autoimmune diseases or uncontrolled infections were excluded.

This TCR was recovered from a woman in her 50s with Graves' ophthalmopathy. This rearrangement joins TRBV10-3 to TRBJ2-7; possibly TRBD2 for D (6 bases). Sequenced input: peripheral blood. CDR3 bases: TGTGCCATCAGTGGAACTTCGGGACTCAGCTCCTACGAGCAGTACTTC. Its translation: CAISGTSGLSSYEQYF.